The T cell receptor beta chain under discussion was sequenced for a study of shared clonotypes between healthy human individuals. Study as a whole: Used for every donor were three CD4 naive, three CD4 memory, two CD8 naive and one CD8 memory plate. The study's findings and limits: Researchers found naive subsets generally carried larger estimated richness than memory subsets. Across a few donors, naive CD4 shared around 5.1%, naive CD8 more than 3%, memory CD4 roughly 2.4%, memory CD8 about 0.38%.

A remark on this clone: The target antigen is unknown.

Naive CD8 cells, CD45RO-negative and positively selected for CCR7, excluded terminally differentiated effector memory CD45RA+ cells. Sequencing used immunoSEQ multiplex PCR; TCRdb keeps in-frame clones, though not all of them. The sample comprises about 1.9 million clones, approximately 92% of which are singletons, and around 1.7% rests with the top ten. This CDR3 has 14 amino acids. Germline V gives CDR1 LGHNA, CDR2 YNFKEQ. Trimming took off 5 bases at V and 3 bases at J, with 14 bases between the two ends. This TCR derives from a man aged 18 to 29 in good health. Some clones in this sample may be carry-over from other donors' samples. V is TRBV4-2 and J is TRBJ2-7; D perhaps matches TRBD2 (5 bases). Sequencing was done on a sample of naive CD8+ T cells from PBMCs. The CDR3 spells CASSYGTGNYEQYF. The CDR3 DNA sequence: TGTGCCAGCAGCTACGGAACGGGGAACTACGAGCAGTACTTC.